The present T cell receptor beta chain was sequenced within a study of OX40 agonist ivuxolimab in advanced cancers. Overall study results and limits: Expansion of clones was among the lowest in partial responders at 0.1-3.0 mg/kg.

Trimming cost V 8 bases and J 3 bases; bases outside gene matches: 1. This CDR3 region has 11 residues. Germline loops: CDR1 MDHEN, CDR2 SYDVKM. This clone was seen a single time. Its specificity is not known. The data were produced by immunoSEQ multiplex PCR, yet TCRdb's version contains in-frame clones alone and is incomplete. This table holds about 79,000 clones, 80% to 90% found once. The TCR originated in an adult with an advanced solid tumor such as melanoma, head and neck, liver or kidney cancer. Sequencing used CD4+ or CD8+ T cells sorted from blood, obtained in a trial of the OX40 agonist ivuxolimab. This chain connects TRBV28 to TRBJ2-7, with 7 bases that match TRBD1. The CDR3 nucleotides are TGTGCCAGCCGGGACAGCTACGAGCAGTACTTC. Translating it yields CASRDSYEQYF.